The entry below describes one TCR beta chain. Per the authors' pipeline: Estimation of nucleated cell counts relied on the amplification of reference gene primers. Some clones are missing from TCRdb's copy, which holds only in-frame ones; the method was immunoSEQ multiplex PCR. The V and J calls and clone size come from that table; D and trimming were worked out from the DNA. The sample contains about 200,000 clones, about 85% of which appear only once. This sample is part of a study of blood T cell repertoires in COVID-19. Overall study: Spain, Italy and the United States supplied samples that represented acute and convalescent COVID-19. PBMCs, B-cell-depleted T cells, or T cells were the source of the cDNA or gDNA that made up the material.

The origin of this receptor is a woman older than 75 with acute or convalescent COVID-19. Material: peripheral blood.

CDR3 protein: CASSSQINQPQHF. CDR3 sequence (DNA): TGTGCCAGCAGTTCCCAGATCAATCAGCCCCAGCATTTT. This sequence joins TRBV6-5 and TRBJ1-5, with unresolved D. The germline V gene has CDR1 MNHEY and CDR2 SVGAGI. V was trimmed by 4 bases and J by 3 bases, leaving 7 bases between them. The CDR3 length is 13 residues.